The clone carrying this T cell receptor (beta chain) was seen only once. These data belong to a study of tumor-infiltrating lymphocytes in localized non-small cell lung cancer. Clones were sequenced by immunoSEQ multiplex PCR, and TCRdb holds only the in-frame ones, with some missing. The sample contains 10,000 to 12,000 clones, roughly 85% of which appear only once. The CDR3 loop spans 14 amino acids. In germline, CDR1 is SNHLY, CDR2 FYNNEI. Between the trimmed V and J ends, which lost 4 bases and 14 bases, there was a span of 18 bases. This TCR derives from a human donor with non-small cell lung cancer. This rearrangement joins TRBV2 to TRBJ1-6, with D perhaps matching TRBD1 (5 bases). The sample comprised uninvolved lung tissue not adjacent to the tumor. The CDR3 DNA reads TGTGCCAGCAGTGGGGGACCCCCAAGAACGGCCCTCCACTTT. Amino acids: CASSGGPPRTALHF.